This TCR beta chain is from a study of blood T cell repertoires in COVID-19. This CDR3 is built from 13 residues. V lost 3 bases and J lost 3; bases outside the gene matches: 1. CDR1 SGHAT and CDR2 FQNNGV come from the germline V gene. TCRdb's table, derived via immunoSEQ multiplex PCR, lists solely in-frame clones and lacks some. The table records around 100,000 clones, around 90% of them present only once. The origin of this receptor is a woman aged 45-65 years with COVID-19, enrolled during active disease. Sequenced: peripheral blood. The rearrangement uses TRBV11-2 and TRBJ2-5, with 7 positions matching TRBD1. The CDR3 DNA follows: TGTGCCAGCAGCTTTACAGGGGAAGAGACCCAGTACTTC. Translated, it gives CASSFTGEETQYF.